This passage covers 10 T cell receptor beta chains from one sample sequenced in a study of shared clonotypes between healthy human individuals (dated by TCRdb to about 2020). Libraries were built with the immunoSEQ multiplex PCR assay. The immuneACCESS repertoire file appears here via TCRdb, limited to in-frame rearrangements. These files lack a portion of the clones; in checked studies, under half of the deficit traces to unresolved V genes, and the cause of the others is not known. This sample comprises about 2.4 million clones, under 95% of them detected only once. 0.36% of the sample is in the top ten clones. Sequencing used naive CD4+ T cells from PBMCs. This specimen's cell subset or site label, per the study, means: CD45RA+ positively selected. The receptors were gathered from a man between 18 and 35 years old in good health. Some clones in this sample may be carry-over from other donors' samples.

This clone was picked up one time. V gene TRBV7-8 combines with J gene TRBJ2-2; 7 bases map to TRBD2. Trimming at V came to 8 bases and at J to 6 bases, leaving 15 bases not matched to a gene. The CDR3 is made up of 16 amino acids. Germline V gene sequence: CDR1 SGHVS, CDR2 FQNEAQ. CDR3 residues: CASRYYRLADSGELFF. CDR3 bases: TGTGCCAGCCGATATTACAGACTAGCTGATTCCGGGGAGCTGTTTTTT.

The rearrangement uses TRBV6-5 and TRBJ1-5; weak D call: TRBD1 (5 bases). The CDR3 extends over 14 amino acids. Trimming shortened V by 6 bases and J by 3 bases, and 12 bases separated the two germline ends. The germline CDR1 and CDR2 sequences are MNHEY and SVGAGI. The CDR3 coding sequence is TGTGCCAGCAGCTGGGACGGAAACAATCAGCCCCAGCATTTT. Amino acids: CASSWDGNNQPQHF.

V is TRBV2 and J is TRBJ1-4; D remains ambiguous. The germline V and J ends were trimmed by 4 bases and 8 bases, with 11 bases remaining between them. CDR1 and CDR2 from the germline V gene are SNHLY and FYNNEI. CDR3 length: 13 residues. CDR3 in amino acids: CASSVGSLEKLFF. Written as DNA, the CDR3 is TGTGCCAGCAGTGTGGGGAGTCTCGAAAAACTGTTTTTT. Looking up the rest from reference TRBV2 and TRBJ1-4 gives the full variable domain: EPEVTQTPSHQVTQMGQEVILRCVPISNHLYFYWYRQILGQKVEFLVSFYNNEISEKSEIFDDQFSVERPDGSNFTLKIRSTKLEDSAMYFCASSVGSLEKLFFGSGTQLSVL.

The genes are TRBV15 and TRBJ2-1; 8 nucleotides match TRBD1. The CDR3 consists of 15 residues. V was pared by 3 bases and J by 9 bases, with 10 bases of the junction left unmatched. Germline loops: CDR1 LNHNV, CDR2 YYDKDF (reference sequence). The CDR3 spells CATSRSGGASGEQFF. The CDR3 DNA follows: TGTGCCACCAGCAGGTCAGGGGGCGCGTCCGGTGAGCAGTTCTTC.

V usage is TRBV7-2 and J usage is TRBJ2-1; D is perhaps TRBD2 (6 bases). This CDR3 contains 16 residues. The germline V gene encodes CDR1 SGHTA and CDR2 FQGNSA. The ends were cut back, 3 bases at V and 8 bases at J, with 20 bases in the middle. The CDR3 reads CASSLRAFLGGDEQFF. CDR3 in DNA: TGTGCCAGCAGCTTGAGGGCCTTCCTAGGAGGGGATGAGCAGTTCTTC.

V gene TRBV7-2 combines with J gene TRBJ1-5; unclear D gene. Germline CDR1 is SGHTA and CDR2 is FQGNSA. Trimming stripped 4 bases from V and 8 bases from J, with 12 bases between. The length of the CDR3 is 13 residues. This CDR3 reads CASSSNQVEPQHF. DNA for the CDR3: TGTGCCAGCAGCTCAAACCAGGTGGAGCCCCAGCATTTT.

This chain connects TRBV11-2 to TRBJ2-3, with a possible D match to TRBD2 (6 bases). Germline CDR1 is SGHAT and CDR2 is FQNNGV. The CDR3 is 16 amino acids. V dropped 1 base and J dropped 2 bases, with 13 bases sitting between them. CDR3 coding DNA: TGTGCCAGCAGCTTAGGGGTTAGCGGCGACACAGATACGCAGTATTTT. Its protein product is CASSLGVSGDTDTQYF.

This clone was counted a single time. Different DNA sequences within this sample yield the same CDR3. This chain uses TRBV30 with TRBJ2-1, with a weak D call TRBD2 (5 bases). Germline CDR1 GTSNPN, CDR2 SVGIG (reference sequence). Between the trimmed V and J ends, which lost 0 bases and 9 bases, there was a span of 6 bases. This CDR3 is 11 amino acids long. CDR3 DNA: TGTGCCTGGAGTGTAGGAGGTGAGCAGTTCTTC. Amino acids: CAWSVGGEQFF.

A word on this clone: The sample holds other DNA sequences that translate to the same CDR3. The chain carries TRBV29-1 and TRBJ1-4; a weak D match, TRBD1 (5 bases). V lost 3 bases, J lost 3 bases, and 8 bases lay in between. The CDR3 length is 13 residues. CDR1 is SQVTM and CDR2 is ANQGSEA in the germline V gene. CDR3 residues: CSVERGPNEKLFF. Written as DNA, the CDR3 is TGCAGCGTTGAGAGGGGCCCTAATGAAAAACTGTTTTTT.

V gene TRBV6-1 combines with J gene TRBJ2-3; TRBD2 matches 8 bases. Trimming took 4 bases from V and 0 from J; bases not matched to a gene: 9. This CDR3 region has 17 residues. Germline V gives CDR1 MNHNS, CDR2 SASEGT. CDR3 in DNA: TGTGCCAGCAGTGTTCGACTAGCGTACGACAGCACAGATACGCAGTATTTT. This encodes CASSVRLAYDSTDTQYF.